Here is one T cell receptor (beta chain) with its context. What it binds is not known. This record belongs to a study of OX40 agonist ivuxolimab in advanced cancers. The study, taken as a whole, reports: Part of the nonresponder group also had normalized T-cell clonal expansion that was low. In CD8+ T cells, expanded clones were on average more numerous than in CD4+.

Germline V gives CDR1 SGHDT, CDR2 YYEEEE. This CDR3 spans 12 amino acids. V was clipped by 4 bases and J by 8 bases, with 12 bases between them. Assay: immunoSEQ multiplex PCR; the TCRdb copy retains only in-frame clones and omits some. Of around 97,000 clones listed, 84% are singletons. J is TRBJ1-1 and V is TRBV5-6, with D hard to call. The TCR comes from an adult with an advanced solid tumor such as melanoma, head and neck, liver or kidney cancer. Sample: CD4+ or CD8+ T cells sorted from blood, taken in a trial of the OX40 agonist ivuxolimab. The CDR3 DNA reads as TGTGCCAGCAGCCGGGGTCTTTTAGAAGCTTTCTTT. This gives the protein CASSRGLLEAFF.